A selection of T cell receptor beta chains follows, all from one sample in a study of glioma-infiltrating T cells after dendritic cell vaccination. Sequencing used immunoSEQ multiplex PCR; TCRdb keeps in-frame clones, though not all of them. The sample yields some 30,000 clones, 90% seen once. The material was blood, obtained before dendritic cell vaccination. Receptors were obtained from a human donor with glioblastoma. Each CDR3 is given with its conserved first and last residue. A D gene is named only where the DNA matches it firmly.

TGTGCCAGCAGCACGGGGACTAGCGGGGGAGGGACGCAGTATTTT,CASSTGTSGGGTQYF,TRBD2,TRBV11-3,TRBJ2-3
TGTGCCAGTAGTATAGCGGGGGCGCGGGGGGAGACCCAGTACTTC,CASSIAGARGETQYF,.,TRBV19,TRBJ2-5
TGTGCCAGCCAATCGCAGGGGGCCTTTGACGAGCAGTACTTC,CASQSQGAFDEQYF,TRBD1,TRBV7-6,TRBJ2-7
TGTGCCAGCAGATTACAGGCTAACTATGGCTACACCTTC,CASRLQANYGYTF,.,TRBV6-5,TRBJ1-2
TGTGCCTGGGAGAGGGGGACAGCTAACACTGAAGCTTTCTTT,CAWERGTANTEAFF,TRBD1,TRBV30,TRBJ1-1
TGTGCCAGTAGTCAGTCAGGGGGCAATCAGCCCCAGCATTTT,CASSQSGGNQPQHF,.,TRBV19,TRBJ1-5
TGTGCCAGCAGTTTCTTCGGGATTGAGCAGTTCTTC,CASSFFGIEQFF,.,TRBV27,TRBJ2-1
TGTGCCAGCAGTTTTCGGACAGGGGACAATCAGCCCCAGCATTTT,CASSFRTGDNQPQHF,TRBD1,TRBV2,TRBJ1-5
TGTGCCAGCAGTCCCCCTGACAGGGGGAAATATGGCTACACCTTC,CASSPPDRGKYGYTF,TRBD1,TRBV28,TRBJ1-2
TGTGCTAGTGGTCTCCACCCGGTGAACACTGAAGCTTTCTTT,CASGLHPVNTEAFF,.,TRBV12-5,TRBJ1-1
TGCGCCAGCAGCTTGGATATTAGGCTAGCGCGACCGGAGTTCTTC,CASSLDIRLARPEFF,.,TRBV5-1,TRBJ2-1
TGTGCCAGCAGCCGAGGGACATCTGGGGATAGCAATCAGCCCCAGCATTTT,CASSRGTSGDSNQPQHF,.,TRBV11-3,TRBJ1-5
TGTGCCAGCTCCGCTTTCGGACAGGGCCGGACGAGTTCCCGAAACACCATATATTTT,CASSAFGQGRTSSRNTIYF,TRBD1,TRBV18,TRBJ1-3